The 18 T cell receptor beta chains below were found in one sample sequenced in a study of human T cells and chemical hapten exposure. Time point: pre-sensitization, week 0. As for treatment: therapeutic diphenylcyclopropenone sensitization with weekly scalp DPC. MiXCR was run by TCRdb on the RACE reads, yielding one entry per CDR3 protein. The sample carries approximately 370,000 distinct CDR3 sequences, roughly 6% recorded once. Sequencing was performed on whole blood, taken in connection with sensitization to the hapten diphenylcyclopropenone (DPC). The receptors were sampled from a woman in her late teens or twenties with alopecia areata. Some clones in this sample may be carry-over from other donors' samples.

The rearrangement links TRBV6-2 or TRBV6-3 to TRBJ1-1, with a possible D match to TRBD1 (6 bases). The germline V gene encodes CDR1 MNHEY and CDR2 SVGEGT. Trimming stripped 6 bases from V and 5 bases from J, with 10 bases between. The CDR3 has 12 residues. CDR3 coding DNA: TGTGCCAGCAGCGCAGGGGTTACTGAAGCTTTCTTT. It is translated as CASSAGVTEAFF.

This clonotype has more than one count but fewer than ten. The J gene is TRBJ2-2, the V gene TRBV2; unclear D gene. The V gene lost 3 bases and the J gene lost 2 bases, with 7 bases spanning the gap. This CDR3 region has 14 residues. Per the germline V gene, CDR1 is SNHLY and CDR2 is FYNNEI. Here the CDR3 reads CASSENRNTGELFF. The CDR3, as DNA: TGTGCCAGCAGTGAGAACAGAAACACCGGGGAGCTGTTTTTT. Filled out from reference TRBV2 and TRBJ2-2, the complete variable domain reads EPEVTQTPSHQVTQMGQEVILRCVPISNHLYFYWYRQILGQKVEFLVSFYNNEISEKSEIFDDQFSVERPDGSNFTLKIRSTKLEDSAMYFCASSENRNTGELFFGEGSRLTVL.

This clonotype has only a few counts. V and J are TRBV6-5 and TRBJ2-3; D call uncertain. Germline V gene data show CDR1 as MNHEY and CDR2 as SVGAGI. This CDR3 spans 15 amino acids. V was clipped by 5 bases and J by 4 bases, with 16 bases between them. The CDR3: CASSIGIYRADTQYF. DNA of the CDR3: TGTGCCAGCAGTATTGGGATCTACCGCGCAGATACGCAGTATTTT.

This clonotype was picked up many times. The chain is built from TRBV6-2 or TRBV6-3 and TRBJ1-1; a possible D gene is TRBD1 (5 bases). The CDR3 loop spans 13 amino acids. Germline CDR1 MNHEY, CDR2 SVGEGT. V lost 4 bases to trimming and J lost 5 bases, with 11 bases between them. This CDR3 reads CASSSAGVTEAFF. CDR3 bases: TGTGCCAGCAGTTCGGCGGGGGTGACTGAAGCTTTCTTT.

This clonotype was detected ten times or more. The gene calls are TRBV4-2 and TRBJ2-3; D call uncertain. V lost 0 bases and J lost 4, with 2 bases in between. The CDR3 runs 12 residues. Germline loops: CDR1 LGHNA, CDR2 YNFKEQ. The CDR3 reads CASSQEADTQYF. The DNA of the CDR3 is TGTGCCAGCAGCCAAGAGGCAGATACGCAGTATTTT.

This clonotype was seen repeatedly, ten times or more. The rearrangement links TRBV10-3 to TRBJ2-3; TRBD1 agrees at 11 bases. The CDR3 spans 17 residues. The germline V gene encodes CDR1 ENHRY and CDR2 SYGVKD. V lost 4 bases, J lost 2 bases, and 8 bases stayed unmatched. CDR3 protein: CAISVPRGQGDTDTQYF. In DNA form, the CDR3 reads TGTGCCATCAGTGTTCCCCGGGGACAGGGGGACACAGATACGCAGTATTTT.

The chain carries TRBV28 and TRBJ2-1; D is uncertain. The CDR3 runs to 12 residues. The ends were cut back, 6 bases at V and 8 bases at J, with 11 bases in the middle. Germline V gene sequence: CDR1 MDHEN, CDR2 SYDVKM. The CDR3 bases are TGTGCCAGCAGCTCCCCCCGCGATGAGCAGTTCTTC. Its protein product is CASSSPRDEQFF. Full variable domain (rest looked up from reference TRBV28 and TRBJ2-1): DVKVTQSSRYLVKRTGEKVFLECVQDMDHENMFWYRQDPGLGLRLIYFSYDVKMKEKGDIPEGYSVSREKKERFSLILESASTNQTSMYLCASSSPRDEQFFGPGTRLTVL.

The V and J genes are TRBV6-2 or TRBV6-3 and TRBJ1-6; D is uncertain. This CDR3 has 10 amino acids. Trimming pared 9 bases from V and 7 bases from J, leaving 4 bases between. The germline V gene encodes CDR1 MNHEY and CDR2 SVGEGT. This chain's CDR3 is CASKNSPLHF. For the CDR3, the DNA is TGTGCCAGTAAGAATTCACCCCTCCACTTT.

This clonotype appeared many times. This chain joins TRBV28 and TRBJ2-6; TRBD2 is a possible D gene (5 bases). Trimming shortened V by 8 bases and J by 4 bases, and 9 bases separated the two germline ends. Germline values: CDR1 MDHEN, CDR2 SYDVKM. The CDR3 length is 13 residues. Here the CDR3 reads CASVRAGANVLTF. The CDR3 DNA reads TGTGCCAGCGTGAGGGCGGGGGCCAACGTCCTGACTTTC.

This clonotype was picked up many times. The chain is built from TRBV6-5 and TRBJ2-7, with TRBD1 matching 10 bases. Germline V lookup: CDR1 MNHEY, CDR2 SVGAGI. The CDR3 extends over 14 amino acids. The ends lost 2 bases at V and 2 bases at J; junction bases unmatched: 0. For the CDR3, the DNA is TGTGCCAGCAGTTACGGACAGGGGGCCTACGAGCAGTACTTC. Protein product: CASSYGQGAYEQYF.

Many counts were recorded for this clonotype. CDR3 coding DNA: TGTGCCAGCAGCTCGATAAGGGATACGCAGTATTTT. Its protein is CASSSIRDTQYF. This chain joins TRBV11-2 and TRBJ2-3; D unclear. CDR3 length: 12 amino acids. The germline CDR1 and CDR2 sequences are SGHAT and FQNNGV. V was cut by 4 bases and J by 6 bases, with 8 bases left in between.

This clonotype came up a few times. V gene TRBV28 combines with J gene TRBJ2-2, with D unresolved. Trimming removed 5 bases from V and 6 bases from J, with 7 bases in between. The CDR3 has 12 residues. The V gene's germline CDR1 is MDHEN and CDR2 SYDVKM. The CDR3 region is CASSSIPGELFF. CDR3 DNA sequence: TGTGCCAGCAGTAGTATCCCCGGGGAGCTGTTTTTT.

Ten or more counts support this clonotype. The chain joins TRBV11-1 to TRBJ2-4, with TRBD2 matching over 10 bases. The CDR3 length is 17 residues. V was clipped by 5 bases and J by 0 bases; unmatched bases: 7. Germline assignment: CDR1 SGHAT and CDR2 FQDESV (reference sequence). CDR3 coding DNA: TGTGCCAGCAGCAGTCGACTAGCGGGCCTAGCCAAAAACATTCAGTACTTC. This gives the protein CASSSRLAGLAKNIQYF.

J is TRBJ1-6 and V is TRBV12-3 or TRBV12-4; maybe TRBD1 (5 bases). V was cut by 3 bases and J by 0 bases, with 6 bases left in between. The CDR3 is made up of 15 amino acids. The CDR3 DNA follows: TGTGCCAGCAGTTTTGGGGGCTCCTATAATTCACCCCTCCACTTT. It yields the protein CASSFGGSYNSPLHF.

This clonotype has ten or more counts. The rearrangement uses TRBV7-6 and TRBJ2-5; a possible D gene is TRBD1 (6 bases). Germline V gene sequence: CDR1 SGHVS, CDR2 FNYEAQ. This CDR3 region has 15 residues. The V gene lost 3 bases and the J gene lost 5 bases, with 16 bases spanning the gap. CDR3 protein: CASSFSRGFFETQYF. CDR3 coding DNA: TGTGCCAGCAGCTTTAGCAGGGGATTTTTTGAGACCCAGTACTTC.

The CDR3 is CASSQTTENTEAFF. CDR3 nucleotides: TGCGCCAGCAGCCAGACGACCGAGAACACTGAAGCTTTCTTT. The V gene is TRBV4-1, the J gene TRBJ1-1; unclear D gene. The CDR3 consists of 14 residues. In germline, CDR1 is MGHRA, CDR2 YSYEKL. V was pared by 3 bases and J by 1 base, with 9 bases between.

At least ten counts were recorded for this clonotype. The rearrangement uses TRBV7-2 and TRBJ1-5; D uncertain. The CDR3 consists of 15 residues. The ends were cut back, 5 bases at V and 0 bases at J, with 11 bases in the middle. Germline loops: CDR1 SGHTA, CDR2 FQGNSA. CDR3 sequence (DNA): TGTGCCAGCAGCCGTTTTCCGAATAGCAATCAGCCCCAGCATTTT. Its translation: CASSRFPNSNQPQHF.

There are many counts of this clonotype. V is TRBV7-2 and J is TRBJ1-2; 9 bases are shared with TRBD1. V was pared by 1 base and J by 3 bases, with 0 bases of the junction left unmatched. The CDR3 consists of 14 residues. CDR1 SGHTA and CDR2 FQGNSA come from the germline V gene. This CDR3 is CASSLGTGDYGYTF. The CDR3 DNA reads TGTGCCAGCAGCTTAGGGACAGGGGACTATGGCTACACCTTC.